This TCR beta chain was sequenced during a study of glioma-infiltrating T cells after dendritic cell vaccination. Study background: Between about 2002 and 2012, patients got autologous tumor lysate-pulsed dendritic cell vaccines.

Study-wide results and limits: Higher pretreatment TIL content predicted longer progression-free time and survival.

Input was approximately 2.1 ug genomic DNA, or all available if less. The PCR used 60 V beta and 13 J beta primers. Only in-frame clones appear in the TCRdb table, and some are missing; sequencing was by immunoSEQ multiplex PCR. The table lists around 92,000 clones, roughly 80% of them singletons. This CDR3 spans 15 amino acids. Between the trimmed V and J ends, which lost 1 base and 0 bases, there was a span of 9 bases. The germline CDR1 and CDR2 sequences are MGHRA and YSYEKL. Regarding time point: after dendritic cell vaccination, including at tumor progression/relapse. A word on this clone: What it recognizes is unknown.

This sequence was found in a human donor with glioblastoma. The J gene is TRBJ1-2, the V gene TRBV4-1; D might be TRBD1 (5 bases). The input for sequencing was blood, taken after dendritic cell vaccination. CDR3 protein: CASSQADTSNYGYTF. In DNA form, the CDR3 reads TGCGCCAGCAGCCAAGCGGACACCTCTAACTATGGCTACACCTTC.